The next 5 T cell receptor beta chains were all read from a single sample in a study of neurological immune-mediated disorders (dated by TCRdb to the late 2010s). The library was built by means of 5' RACE. The sample was run on an Illumina HiSeq 2500. TCRdb took the public reads, trimmed them with fastp at Q25, ran MiXCR for clone calling and kept in-frame beta chains. When rows share a CDR3 protein, they turn into one entry using the most common DNA and genes. This sample gives about 70,000 distinct CDR3 sequences in total; under 5.5% of them show up just once. The ten largest clones add up to over 2% of the sample. Sequencing used PBMCs. These receptors originate from a woman aged 70-85 years with multiple sclerosis.

This clonotype was detected many times. This chain uses TRBV10-2 with TRBJ2-7; D is possibly TRBD2 (5 bases). V was trimmed by 3 bases and J by 4 bases, leaving 13 bases between them. There are 14 residues in the CDR3. CDR1 is WSHSY, CDR2 SAAADI, per germline. This CDR3 is CASSDGGRGYEQYF. In DNA, the CDR3 is TGCGCCAGCAGTGACGGCGGGCGAGGGTACGAGCAGTACTTC.

This clonotype was counted at least ten times. V usage is TRBV20-1 and J usage is TRBJ1-3; D ambiguous. The CDR3 extends over 13 amino acids. Germline loops: CDR1 DFQATT, CDR2 SNEGSKA (reference sequence). V was cut by 2 bases and J by 2 bases, with 7 bases left in between. CDR3 residues: CSARFGTGNTIYF. CDR3 coding DNA: TGCAGTGCTAGATTCGGGACTGGAAACACCATATATTTT.

V and J are TRBV29-1 and TRBJ1-1; 9 nucleotides line up with TRBD1. Per the germline V gene, CDR1 is SQVTM and CDR2 is ANQGSEA. CDR3 length equals 15 residues. The J segment lost 0 bases and the V segment lost 5 bases, leaving 7 bases of the junction unmatched. CDR3 bases: TGCAGCGTTAAAACCACAGGGGGCCTGAACACTGAAGCTTTCTTT. Residues: CSVKTTGGLNTEAFF.

The sample holds many counts of this clonotype. CDR3: CASSRWDYGYTF. The CDR3 DNA reads as TGTGCCAGCAGCCGATGGGACTATGGCTACACCTTC. The chain couples TRBV12-3 or TRBV12-4 to TRBJ1-2; unclear D gene. The CDR3 sequence is 12 residues long. V was pared by 6 bases and J by 3 bases, with 8 bases between.

This clonotype has at least ten counts. The chain uses TRBV2 and TRBJ2-7; TRBD1 is a possible D gene (6 bases). Germline CDR1 reads SNHLY; CDR2 reads FYNNEI. The CDR3 loop spans 12 amino acids. Trimming pared 7 bases from V and 1 base from J, leaving 8 bases between. The CDR3 DNA follows: TGTGCCAGCAAAACAGGGTCCTACGAGCAGTACTTC. It is translated as CASKTGSYEQYF. Based on the CDR3 plus reference TRBV2 and TRBJ2-7, the full variable domain is EPEVTQTPSHQVTQMGQEVILRCVPISNHLYFYWYRQILGQKVEFLVSFYNNEISEKSEIFDDQFSVERPDGSNFTLKIRSTKLEDSAMYFCASKTGSYEQYFGPGTRLTVT.